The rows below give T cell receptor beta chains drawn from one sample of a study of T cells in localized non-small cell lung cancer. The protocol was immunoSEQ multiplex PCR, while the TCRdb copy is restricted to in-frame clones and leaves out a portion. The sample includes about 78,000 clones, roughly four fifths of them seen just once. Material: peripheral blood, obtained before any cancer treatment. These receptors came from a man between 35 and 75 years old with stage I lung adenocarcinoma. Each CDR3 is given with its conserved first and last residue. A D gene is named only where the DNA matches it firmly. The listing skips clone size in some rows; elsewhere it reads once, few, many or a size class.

CDR3aa: CASSYSPGTGNEKLFF
CDR3nt: TGTGCCAGCAGTTACTCCCCAGGGACGGGGAATGAAAAACTGTTTTTT
abundance: -
d_gene: -
j_gene: TRBJ1-4
v_gene: TRBV6-6

CDR3aa: CGITQGNNEQFF
CDR3nt: TGTGGGATTACACAGGGAAATAATGAGCAGTTCTTC
abundance: -
d_gene: -
j_gene: TRBJ2-1
v_gene: TRBV28

CDR3aa: CASSPNVGQGTDTQYF
CDR3nt: TGTGCCAGCTCACCAAATGTAGGTCAGGGAACAGATACGCAGTATTTT
abundance: -
d_gene: -
j_gene: TRBJ2-3
v_gene: TRBV18

CDR3aa: CASSLGTRPMGSEQYF
CDR3nt: TGCGCCAGCAGCTTGGGGACCCGCCCTATGGGAAGCGAGCAGTACTTC
abundance: -
d_gene: -
j_gene: TRBJ2-7
v_gene: TRBV5-1

CDR3aa: CASSLAGLTDTSTDTQYF
CDR3nt: TGTGCCAGCAGTTTGGCCGGCTTGACGGACACTAGCACAGATACGCAGTATTTT
abundance: -
d_gene: -
j_gene: TRBJ2-3
v_gene: TRBV28

CDR3aa: CSVPRGEKLFF
CDR3nt: TGCAGCGTCCCAAGGGGTGAAAAACTGTTTTTT
abundance: few
d_gene: -
j_gene: TRBJ1-4
v_gene: TRBV29-1

CDR3aa: CASSPEGTGGQETQYF
CDR3nt: TGTGCCAGCTCACCAGAGGGGACAGGGGGCCAAGAGACCCAGTACTTC
abundance: -
d_gene: TRBD1
j_gene: TRBJ2-5
v_gene: TRBV18

CDR3aa: CASSPLGERYYGYTF
CDR3nt: TGTGCCAGCAGCCCCCTTGGGGAGCGGTACTATGGCTACACCTTC
abundance: -
d_gene: -
j_gene: TRBJ1-2
v_gene: TRBV14

CDR3aa: CASSLVNAGVYEQYF
CDR3nt: TGTGCCAGCAGCTTGGTTAACGCAGGGGTGTACGAGCAGTACTTC
abundance: -
d_gene: -
j_gene: TRBJ2-7
v_gene: TRBV5-4

CDR3aa: CASSLFGLVLNEQFF
CDR3nt: TGTGCCAGCAGCTTATTCGGGCTAGTTCTCAATGAGCAGTTCTTC
abundance: -
d_gene: -
j_gene: TRBJ2-1
v_gene: TRBV7-2

CDR3aa: CASSYRQVRQETQYF
CDR3nt: TGTGCCAGCAGTTACCGACAGGTCCGCCAAGAGACCCAGTACTTC
abundance: once
d_gene: -
j_gene: TRBJ2-5
v_gene: TRBV6-6